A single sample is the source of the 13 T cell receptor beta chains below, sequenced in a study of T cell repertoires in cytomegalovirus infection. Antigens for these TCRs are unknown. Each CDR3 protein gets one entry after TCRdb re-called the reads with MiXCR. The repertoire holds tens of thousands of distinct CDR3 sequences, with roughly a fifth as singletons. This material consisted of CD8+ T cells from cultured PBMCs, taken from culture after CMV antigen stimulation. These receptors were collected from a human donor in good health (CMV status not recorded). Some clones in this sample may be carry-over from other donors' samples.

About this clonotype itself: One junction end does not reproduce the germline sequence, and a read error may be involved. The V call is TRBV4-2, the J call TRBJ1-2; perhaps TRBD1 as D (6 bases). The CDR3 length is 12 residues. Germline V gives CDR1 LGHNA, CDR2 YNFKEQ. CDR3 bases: TGTGCCAGCAGCCAAGATATGACAGGCGTCCACTTC. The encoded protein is CASSQDMTGVHF.

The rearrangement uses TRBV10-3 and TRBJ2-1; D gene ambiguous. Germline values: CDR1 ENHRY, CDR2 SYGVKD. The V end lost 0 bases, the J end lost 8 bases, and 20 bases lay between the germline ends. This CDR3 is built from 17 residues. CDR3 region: CAISESKHETKEYEQFF. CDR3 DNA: TGTGCCATCAGTGAGTCGAAGCACGAGACAAAGGAGTATGAGCAGTTCTTC.

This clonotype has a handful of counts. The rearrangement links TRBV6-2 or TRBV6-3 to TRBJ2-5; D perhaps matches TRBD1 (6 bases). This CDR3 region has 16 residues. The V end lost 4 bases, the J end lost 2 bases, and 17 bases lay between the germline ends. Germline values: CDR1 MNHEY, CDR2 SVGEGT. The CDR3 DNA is TGTGCCAGCAGTTCTCAAAGAAGGGGGTCACAAGAGACCCAGTACTTC. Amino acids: CASSSQRRGSQETQYF.

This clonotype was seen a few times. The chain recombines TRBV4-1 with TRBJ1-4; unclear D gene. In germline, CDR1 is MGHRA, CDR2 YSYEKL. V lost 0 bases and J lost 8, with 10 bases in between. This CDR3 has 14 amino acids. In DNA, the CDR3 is TGCGCCAGCAGCCAAGATCGTCAAAAGGAAAAACTGTTTTTT. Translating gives CASSQDRQKEKLFF.

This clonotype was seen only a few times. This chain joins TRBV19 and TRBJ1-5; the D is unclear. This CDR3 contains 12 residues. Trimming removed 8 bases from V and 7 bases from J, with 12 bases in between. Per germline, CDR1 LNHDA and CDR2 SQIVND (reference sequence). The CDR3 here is CASRRGGQPQHF. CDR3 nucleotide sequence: TGTGCCAGTCGACGAGGCGGCCAGCCCCAGCATTTT.

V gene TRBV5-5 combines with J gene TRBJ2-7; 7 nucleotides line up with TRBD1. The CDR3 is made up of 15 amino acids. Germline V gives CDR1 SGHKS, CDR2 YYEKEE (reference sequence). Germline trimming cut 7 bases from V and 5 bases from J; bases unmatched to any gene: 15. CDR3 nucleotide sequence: TGTGCCAGCCTCCCAGGGGGAGTGGGGCGGGACGAGCAGTACTTC. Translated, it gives CASLPGGVGRDEQYF.

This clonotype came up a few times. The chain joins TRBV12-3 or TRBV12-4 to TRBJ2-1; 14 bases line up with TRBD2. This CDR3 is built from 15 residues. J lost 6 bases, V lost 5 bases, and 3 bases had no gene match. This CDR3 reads CASSETSGGANEQFF. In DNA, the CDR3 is TGTGCCAGCAGTGAGACTAGCGGGGGGGCCAATGAGCAGTTCTTC.

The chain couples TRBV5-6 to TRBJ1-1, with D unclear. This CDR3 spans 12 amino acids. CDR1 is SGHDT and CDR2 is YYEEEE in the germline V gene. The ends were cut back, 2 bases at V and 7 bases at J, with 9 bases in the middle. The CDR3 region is CASSLGAREAFF. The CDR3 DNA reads TGTGCCAGCAGCTTAGGTGCACGTGAAGCTTTCTTT. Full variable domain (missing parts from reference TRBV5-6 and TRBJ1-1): DAGVTQSPTHLIKTRGQQVTLRCSPKSGHDTVSWYQQALGQGPQFIFQYYEEEERQRGNFPDRFSGHQFPNYSSELNVNALLLGDSALYLCASSLGAREAFFGQGTRLTVV.

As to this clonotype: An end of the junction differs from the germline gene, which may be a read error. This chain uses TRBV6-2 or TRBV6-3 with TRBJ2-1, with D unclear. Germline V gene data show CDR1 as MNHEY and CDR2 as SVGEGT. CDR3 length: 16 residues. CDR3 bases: TGTGACAGCAGTTACTCGGTCCGGCGAGCCTACAATGAGCAGTTCTTC. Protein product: CDSSYSVRRAYNEQFF.

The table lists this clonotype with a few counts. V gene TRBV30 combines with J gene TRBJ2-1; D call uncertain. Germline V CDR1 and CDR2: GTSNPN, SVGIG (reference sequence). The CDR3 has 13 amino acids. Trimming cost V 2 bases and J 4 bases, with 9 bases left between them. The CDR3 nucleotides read TGTGCCTGGAGTATATTCGGGTACAATGAGCAGTTCTTC. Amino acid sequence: CAWSIFGYNEQFF.

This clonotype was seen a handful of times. CDR3 protein: CASSPPRDFKTYEQYF. The DNA of the CDR3 is TGTGCCAGCAGTCCCCCCCGGGACTTCAAAACCTACGAGCAGTACTTC. The V and J genes are TRBV28 and TRBJ2-7, with D perhaps TRBD2 (6 bases). Germline loops: CDR1 MDHEN, CDR2 SYDVKM. The CDR3 runs 16 residues. Trimming shortened V by 5 bases and J by 2 bases, and 19 bases separated the two germline ends.

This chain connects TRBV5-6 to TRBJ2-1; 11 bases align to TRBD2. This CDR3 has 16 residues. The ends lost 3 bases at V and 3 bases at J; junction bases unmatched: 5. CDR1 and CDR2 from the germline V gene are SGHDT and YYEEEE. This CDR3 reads CASSSRTSGRYNEQFF. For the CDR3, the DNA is TGTGCCAGCAGCTCCCGGACTAGCGGGCGCTACAATGAGCAGTTCTTC.

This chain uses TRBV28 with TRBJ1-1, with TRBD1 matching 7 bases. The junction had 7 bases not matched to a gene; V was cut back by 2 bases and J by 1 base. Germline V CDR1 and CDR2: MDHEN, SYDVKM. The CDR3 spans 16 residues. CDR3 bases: TGTGCCAGCAGTTTAGGGGCAGGGGGTACGAACACTGAAGCTTTCTTT. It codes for CASSLGAGGTNTEAFF.